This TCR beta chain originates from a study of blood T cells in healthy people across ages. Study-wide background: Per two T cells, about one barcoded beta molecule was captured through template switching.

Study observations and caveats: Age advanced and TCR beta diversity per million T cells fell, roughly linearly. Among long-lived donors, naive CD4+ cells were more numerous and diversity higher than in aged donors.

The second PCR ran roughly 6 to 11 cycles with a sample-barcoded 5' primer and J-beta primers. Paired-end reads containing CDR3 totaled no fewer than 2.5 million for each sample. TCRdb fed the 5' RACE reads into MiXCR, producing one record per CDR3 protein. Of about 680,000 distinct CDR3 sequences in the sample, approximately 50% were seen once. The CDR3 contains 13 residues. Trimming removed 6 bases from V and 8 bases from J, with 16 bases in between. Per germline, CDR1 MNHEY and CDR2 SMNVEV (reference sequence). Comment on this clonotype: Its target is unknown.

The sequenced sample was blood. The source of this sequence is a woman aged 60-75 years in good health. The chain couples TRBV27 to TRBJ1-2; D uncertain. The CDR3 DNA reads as TGTGCCAGCAGGGGAAACCTACTAGGAGGCTACACCTTC. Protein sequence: CASRGNLLGGYTF.